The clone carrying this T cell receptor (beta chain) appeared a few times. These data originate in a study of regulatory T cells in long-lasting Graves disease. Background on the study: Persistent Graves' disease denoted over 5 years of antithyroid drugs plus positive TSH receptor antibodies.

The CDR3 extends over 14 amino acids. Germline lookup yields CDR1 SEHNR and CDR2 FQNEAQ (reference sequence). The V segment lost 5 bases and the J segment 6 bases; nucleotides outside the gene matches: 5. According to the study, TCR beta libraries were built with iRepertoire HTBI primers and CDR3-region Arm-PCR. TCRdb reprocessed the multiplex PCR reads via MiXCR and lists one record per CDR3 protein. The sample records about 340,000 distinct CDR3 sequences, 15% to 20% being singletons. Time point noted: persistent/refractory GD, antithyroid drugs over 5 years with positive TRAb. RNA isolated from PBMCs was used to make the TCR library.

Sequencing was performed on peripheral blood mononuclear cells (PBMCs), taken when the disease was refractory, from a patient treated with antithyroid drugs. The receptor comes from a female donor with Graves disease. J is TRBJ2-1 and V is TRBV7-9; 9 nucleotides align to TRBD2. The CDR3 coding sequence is TGTGCCAGCAGCCGGCTAGCGGGAATCAATGAGCAGTTCTTC. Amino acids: CASSRLAGINEQFF.